This T cell receptor beta chain came from a study of cytomegalovirus exposure and HLA in healthy donors. Study-level background: Earlier sequencing of 150 million to 200 million T cells yielded roughly 100 million unique TCR beta sequences.

This CDR3 contains 17 residues. The germline V gene has CDR1 SQVTM and CDR2 ANQGSEA. V was pared by 7 bases and J by 9 bases, with 17 bases of the junction left unmatched. The primer mix had 60 Vbeta and 13 Jbeta primers. The protocol was immunoSEQ multiplex PCR, while the TCRdb copy is restricted to in-frame clones and leaves out a portion. The table has 150,000 to 200,000 clones, around 87% seen once; the top ten hold approximately 1.5%. The chain links TRBV29-1 to TRBJ2-1, with 14 bases identical to TRBD2. What was sequenced was PBMCs. The TCR comes from a young woman in good health and CMV-seronegative. CDR3 region: CSGEGRLAGGREGEQFF. The CDR3 DNA sequence: TGCAGCGGAGAAGGGAGACTAGCGGGAGGGCGGGAGGGTGAGCAGTTCTTC.